A selection of T cell receptor beta chains follows, all from one sample in a study of blood T cells in healthy people across ages. Using its own MiXCR run on the 5' RACE reads, TCRdb lists one record per CDR3 protein. The sample carries fewer than 600,000 distinct CDR3 sequences, about 28% recorded once. The same sample was also studied in work on T cells of mothers and their children.

Sequenced material: blood. The receptors were gathered from a boy between 2 and 15 years old in good health. CDR3s include the opening cysteine and the closing phenylalanine or tryptophan. The D gene is left open where the match is weak. Expanded clones get a size class; other rows say once, few or many, or leave the size out.

TRBJ2-7 NA TRBV3-1 few CASSQTTQGGEQYF TGTGCCAGCAGCCAAACTACCCAGGGAGGCGAGCAGTACTTC
TRBJ2-7 TRBD2 TRBV4-3 NA CASSQVAGGSYEQYF TGCGCCAGCAGCCAAGTAGCGGGGGGTTCCTACGAGCAGTACTTC
TRBJ2-7 NA TRBV12-3/TRBV12-4 NA CASRAFRDYEQYF TGTGCCAGCAGAGCCTTCCGGGATTACGAGCAGTACTTC
TRBJ2-7 NA TRBV12-3/TRBV12-4 few CASSLSVSVEQYF TGTGCCAGCAGTTTATCCGTCAGCGTCGAGCAGTACTTC
TRBJ2-5 TRBD1 TRBV29-1 NA CSVEDLGDRVVF TGCAGCGTTGAAGATCTAGGCGACAGGGTGGTCTTC
TRBJ1-5 NA TRBV10-3 NA CAISVGRHSNQPQHF TGTGCCATCAGTGTCGGCCGGCATAGCAATCAGCCCCAGCATTTT
TRBJ2-2 NA TRBV29-1 few CSVETGGGIGELFF TGCAGCGTTGAGACCGGGGGCGGAATTGGGGAGCTGTTTTTT
TRBJ2-1 TRBD2 TRBV7-9 few CASSLALAAVGYNEQFF TGTGCCAGCAGCTTAGCCCTAGCGGCTGTAGGGTACAATGAGCAGTTCTTC
TRBJ1-2 TRBD1 TRBV5-6 many CASSSGTGNGYTF TGTGCCAGCAGCTCGGGGACAGGGAATGGCTACACCTTC
TRBJ2-4 NA TRBV6-6 NA CASSYGFGGRGTKNIQYF TGTGCCAGCAGTTACGGTTTCGGGGGGCGCGGGACCAAAAACATTCAGTACTTC
TRBJ2-2 TRBD2 TRBV6-1 NA CASSEEGRGWNTGELFF TGTGCCAGCAGTGAAGAGGGGAGGGGTTGGAACACCGGGGAGCTGTTTTTT
TRBJ2-7 NA TRBV9 once CASSASAVSGSYEQYF TGTGCCAGCAGCGCCTCCGCCGTCTCGGGGTCCTACGAGCAGTACTTC
TRBJ2-4 NA TRBV7-9 NA CASSPGDFSGDIQYF TGTGCCAGCAGCCCCGGGGATTTTTCTGGGGACATTCAGTACTTC
TRBJ1-1 NA TRBV3-1 NA CASSRARAYTEAFF TGTGCCAGCAGCCGAGCCAGGGCATACACTGAAGCTTTCTTT
TRBJ1-6 NA TRBV9 few CASSVGVGNSPLHF TGTGCCAGCAGCGTAGGGGTTGGCAATTCACCCCTCCACTTT
TRBJ2-7 NA TRBV28 few CASSFIRGAVPYEQYF TGTGCCAGCAGTTTTATCAGGGGCGCCGTCCCCTACGAGCAGTACTTC
TRBJ2-7 NA TRBV25-1 NA CASTGTLYEQYF TGTGCCAGCACAGGGACCCTCTACGAGCAGTACTTC
TRBJ2-7 TRBD1 TRBV19 NA CASSARQGAYEQYF TGTGCCAGTAGTGCAAGACAGGGGGCCTACGAGCAGTACTTC
TRBJ2-3 TRBD2 TRBV7-8 few CASSLVVLAGDFAQYF TGTGCCAGCAGCTTAGTGGTACTAGCGGGAGATTTTGCGCAGTATTTT
TRBJ2-5 TRBD1 TRBV29-1 NA CSVALGTGYEETQYF TGCAGCGTTGCTCTCGGGACAGGGTATGAAGAGACCCAGTACTTC
TRBJ2-1 TRBD2 TRBV6-2/TRBV6-3 few CASSYSDLAGVWDEQFF TGTGCCAGCAGTTACTCGGATTTAGCGGGAGTATGGGATGAGCAGTTCTTC
TRBJ2-7 TRBD1 TRBV5-5 NA CASSLGVAGTAFWGYEQYF TGTGCCAGCAGCTTGGGGGTCGCCGGGACAGCGTTTTGGGGTTACGAGCAGTACTTC
TRBJ2-5 NA TRBV7-2 NA CASSLEWPTSTVQETQYF TGTGCCAGCAGCTTAGAGTGGCCCACTAGCACTGTCCAAGAGACCCAGTACTTC
TRBJ1-1 NA TRBV5-1 NA CASSPIGDRPNTEAFF TGCGCCAGCAGCCCGATAGGAGACAGACCGAACACTGAAGCTTTCTTT
TRBJ2-5 NA TRBV28 few CASRRDLTARGETQYF TGTGCCAGCAGACGAGATCTGACCGCCCGGGGGGAGACCCAGTACTTC
TRBJ2-1 TRBD2 TRBV20-1 NA CSASPLQLARDNEQFF TGCAGTGCCTCTCCTCTCCAACTAGCGCGAGACAATGAGCAGTTCTTC
TRBJ2-5 NA TRBV25-1 NA CASSDQFSIETQYF TGTGCCAGCAGTGACCAGTTCTCGATAGAGACCCAGTACTTC
TRBJ1-6 TRBD1 TRBV30 NA CASQPLRGSNSPLHF TGTGCCTCGCAACCCCTCAGGGGGTCTAATTCACCCCTCCACTTT
TRBJ2-7 NA TRBV5-5 few CASSLKVGIYEQYF TGTGCCAGCAGCTTGAAAGTGGGAATCTACGAGCAGTACTTC
TRBJ2-2 NA TRBV19 few CASSTDPPRVTGELFF TGTGCCAGTAGTACTGACCCACCCCGGGTCACCGGGGAGCTGTTTTTT
TRBJ2-6 NA TRBV5-1 few CASSFGTLGSGANVLTF TGCGCCAGCAGCTTCGGGACACTAGGCTCTGGGGCCAACGTCCTGACTTTC
TRBJ2-7 NA TRBV9 NA CASSGETDSGQYF TGTGCCAGCAGCGGGGAGACAGATTCCGGGCAGTACTTC
TRBJ2-7 TRBD1 TRBV6-2/TRBV6-3 many CASTPGQSYEQYF TGTGCCAGCACCCCGGGACAGTCCTACGAGCAGTACTTC
TRBJ2-1 NA TRBV18 few CASSPGAINNEQFF TGTGCCAGCTCACCGGGGGCGATCAACAATGAGCAGTTCTTC
TRBJ1-1 NA TRBV7-9 few CASSLLRAIRDTEAFF TGTGCCAGCAGCTTACTGAGGGCCATACGGGACACTGAAGCTTTCTTT
TRBJ2-1 TRBD2 TRBV5-6 NA CASSFVWREGRSEQFF TGTGCCAGCAGCTTCGTATGGCGGGAGGGCCGTAGTGAGCAGTTCTTC
TRBJ1-5 NA TRBV6-1 NA CASTQGGVQPQHF TGTGCCAGCACCCAAGGGGGGGTTCAGCCCCAGCATTTT
TRBJ1-1 TRBD1 TRBV20-1 few CSAGQGADTEAFF TGCAGTGCGGGACAGGGAGCGGACACTGAAGCTTTCTTT
TRBJ2-7 NA TRBV5-1 NA CASSPPPGGAYEQYF TGCGCCAGCAGCCCACCCCCAGGGGGGGCCTACGAGCAGTACTTC
TRBJ2-5 NA TRBV29-1 NA CSACGSQETQYF TGCAGCGCCTGTGGGTCTCAAGAGACCCAGTACTTC
TRBJ2-3 NA TRBV7-8 few CASSLGSASSTDTQYF TGTGCCAGCAGCCTCGGATCCGCCTCTAGCACAGATACGCAGTATTTT
TRBJ1-1 NA TRBV5-1 once CASSYGWGTEAFF TGCGCCAGCAGTTACGGTTGGGGCACTGAAGCTTTCTTT
TRBJ1-2 TRBD1 TRBV7-9 NA CASSLALNRGLYGYTF TGTGCCAGCAGCTTAGCGCTAAACAGGGGGCTCTATGGCTACACCTTC
TRBJ1-1 NA TRBV19 NA CASSIGSDTEAFF TGTGCCAGTAGTATAGGCAGCGACACTGAAGCTTTCTTT
TRBJ1-4 NA TRBV7-9 NA CASSLGAGGDGDEKLFF TGTGCCAGCAGCCTTGGAGCCGGAGGGGATGGAGATGAAAAACTGTTTTTT
TRBJ1-1 NA TRBV4-1 few CASSQVEGRMNTEAFF TGCGCCAGCAGCCAAGTGGAGGGACGGATGAACACTGAAGCTTTCTTT
TRBJ2-2 TRBD1 TRBV30 few CAWSVLRQGDWAGELFF TGTGCCTGGAGTGTACTCCGCCAGGGGGATTGGGCCGGGGAGCTGTTTTTT
TRBJ1-2 NA TRBV20-1 NA CSASDPLRGDYGYTF TGCAGTGCTAGCGATCCCCTACGGGGCGACTATGGCTACACCTTC
TRBJ2-7 NA TRBV7-9 few CASSPRAGGYEQYF TGTGCCAGCAGCCCCCGGGCGGGCGGCTACGAGCAGTACTTC
TRBJ2-2 NA TRBV3-1 few CASSLYGDNTGELFF TGTGCCAGCAGCCTATACGGGGACAACACCGGGGAGCTGTTTTTT
TRBJ1-5 NA TRBV7-3 NA CASSLATRQVGNQPQHF TGTGCCAGCAGCTTGGCGACTAGACAGGTGGGCAATCAGCCCCAGCATTTT
TRBJ2-4 TRBD2 TRBV7-9 few CASSAGLAGGNIQYF TGTGCCAGCAGCGCAGGACTAGCTGGAGGAAACATTCAGTACTTC
TRBJ2-5 NA TRBV5-1 few CASSFGIDQETQYF TGCGCCAGCAGCTTCGGGATTGACCAAGAGACCCAGTACTTC
TRBJ2-4 NA TRBV7-9 NA CASSPSDIQYF TGTGCCAGCAGCCCGTCGGACATTCAGTACTTC
TRBJ2-2 NA TRBV12-3/TRBV12-4 many CASSFQGGTGELFF TGTGCCAGCAGTTTTCAGGGTGGCACCGGGGAGCTGTTTTTT
TRBJ2-2 NA TRBV6-5 NA CASSYLGGSTGELFF TGTGCCAGCAGTTACCTAGGAGGAAGCACCGGGGAGCTGTTTTTT
TRBJ2-1 TRBD2 TRBV27 few CASSLAGGPFNEQFF TGTGCCAGCAGTTTAGCGGGGGGCCCCTTTAATGAGCAGTTCTTC